One and the same sample provided the 3 T cell receptor beta chains below, sequenced in a study of blood T cell repertoires in COVID-19. Data came from immunoSEQ multiplex PCR; TCRdb stores just in-frame clones and leaves some out. Of 360,000 or so clones listed, roughly 90% were seen once; the top ten hold approximately 1.5%. Source material: PBMCs or T cells enriched from blood (not recorded which). The receptor set was obtained from a woman aged 25 to 39 who had recovered from COVID-19.

This sequence joins TRBV9 and TRBJ1-6; a possible D gene is TRBD1 (5 bases). V lost 0 bases and J 7 bases, leaving 8 bases between the germline ends. Germline V CDR1 and CDR2: SGDLS, YYNGEE. The CDR3 is 14 amino acids. This CDR3 reads CASSVAGQNSPLHF. Written as DNA, the CDR3 is TGTGCCAGCAGCGTAGCAGGGCAGAATTCACCCCTCCACTTT. The full variable domain, its missing parts supplied by reference TRBV9 and TRBJ1-6, is DSGVTQTPKHLITATGQRVTLRCSPRSGDLSVYWYQQSLDQGLQFLIQYYNGEERAKGNILERFSAQQFPDLHSELNLSSLELGDSALYFCASSVAGQNSPLHFGNGTRLTVT.

The chain links TRBV2 to TRBJ1-4, with D unclear. Germline CDR1 is SNHLY and CDR2 is FYNNEI. V was pared by 6 bases and J by 0 bases, with 14 bases between. The CDR3 extends over 16 amino acids. CDR3 region: CASRAFLVATNEKLFF. In nucleotides, the CDR3 is TGTGCCAGCAGGGCTTTTTTGGTTGCAACTAATGAAAAACTGTTTTTT.

This chain uses TRBV10-3 with TRBJ1-4, with D hard to call. Germline CDR1 is ENHRY and CDR2 is SYGVKD. This CDR3 region has 11 residues. V gave up 10 bases and J gave up 6 bases, with 9 bases separating them. This CDR3 reads CASREDEKLFF. The CDR3 coding sequence is TGTGCCAGCCGGGAGGATGAAAAACTGTTTTTT.